A selection of T cell receptor beta chains follows, all from one sample in a study of a mutant IDH1 vaccine in newly diagnosed glioma. Clones were read by immunoSEQ multiplex PCR, and TCRdb kept only the in-frame ones, dropping some. The sample includes more than 25,000 clones, 70% to 90% seen only once; the top ten take over 15%. For these receptors, no antigen is known. The starting material was PBMCs, obtained from a glioma patient whose treatment included an IDH1 peptide vaccine. The origin of the receptors is a young man with glioma. Each CDR3 is given without its conserved first and last residue. Fields, in order: V gene, J gene, CDR3 protein.

V: TRBV15; J: TRBJ1-2; CDR3: ATSAPGTAAMEGYT
V: TRBV25-1; J: TRBJ1-2; CDR3: ASSRSRTGPLGGGYT
V: TRBV7-9; J: TRBJ1-1; CDR3: ASSLDMNTEAF
V: TRBV4-3; J: TRBJ2-3; CDR3: ASSQTGGAFDTQY
V: TRBV28; J: TRBJ1-5; CDR3: ASSFPSSNQPQH
V: TRBV4-1; J: TRBJ2-7; CDR3: ASSQEPRLDEQY
V: TRBV6-5; J: TRBJ2-7; CDR3: ASSYSAGGSYEQY
V: TRBV27; J: TRBJ2-2; CDR3: ASGLDGLAGYTGELF
V: TRBV30; J: TRBJ1-6; CDR3: AWGPGTGYNSPLH
V: TRBV5-3; J: TRBJ1-6; CDR3: ARSLAQGPRSPLH
V: TRBV5-8; J: TRBJ1-5; CDR3: ASSLRGQFNQPQH
V: TRBV30; J: TRBJ1-4; CDR3: AFEENEKLF
V: TRBV7-2; J: TRBJ1-5; CDR3: ASSDRQGNNQPQH
V: TRBV30; J: TRBJ1-5; CDR3: ATGLLNQPQH
V: TRBV6-6; J: TRBJ1-1; CDR3: ASSQTDPRVGTEAF
V: TRBV5-4; J: TRBJ1-1; CDR3: ASSLEGAGGTEAF
V: TRBV4-3; J: TRBJ2-3; CDR3: ASSQDTGSTDTQY
V: TRBV15; J: TRBJ1-2; CDR3: ATSSGSNYGYT
V: TRBV4-1; J: TRBJ1-5; CDR3: ASSRDSNQPQH
V: TRBV25-1; J: TRBJ2-6; CDR3: ASSGRQGVSGANVLT
V: TRBV13; J: TRBJ1-2; CDR3: ASSSTIRPDGYT
V: TRBV4-1; J: TRBJ2-7; CDR3: ASSQEWKQGAWEQY
V: TRBV18; J: TRBJ2-7; CDR3: ASSPSGQGSYEQY
V: TRBV2; J: TRBJ1-1; CDR3: ASTVYRASTEAF
V: TRBV2; J: TRBJ1-4; CDR3: ASMAGRLNEKLF
V: TRBV6-1; J: TRBJ2-1; CDR3: ASSGRTSSYNEQF
V: TRBV5-1; J: TRBJ2-1; CDR3: ASSLDGGSYNEQF
V: TRBV30; J: TRBJ2-1; CDR3: AWTAGGPYNEQF
V: TRBV4-1; J: TRBJ1-2; CDR3: ASSQMGLYGYT
V: TRBV4-1; J: TRBJ1-2; CDR3: ASSRDANYGYT
V: TRBV28; J: TRBJ1-2; CDR3: ASRSVGRVDGYT
V: TRBV29-1; J: TRBJ1-1; CDR3: SVVQGGFGENTEAF
V: TRBV30; J: TRBJ2-7; CDR3: AWSVLDLRGYEQY
V: TRBV7-2; J: TRBJ2-2; CDR3: ASSLGDRNTGELF
V: TRBV29-1; J: TRBJ2-5; CDR3: SVATSGTPETQY
V: TRBV6-1; J: TRBJ1-2; CDR3: ASSEGGRGYT
V: TRBV7-9; J: TRBJ2-5; CDR3: ASSLGPQTTQY
V: TRBV25-1; J: TRBJ1-1; CDR3: ASSEHRDTEAF
V: TRBV10-2; J: TRBJ2-7; CDR3: ASSKDTNYEQY
V: TRBV7-6; J: TRBJ1-1; CDR3: ASSLRPVGEAF
V: TRBV25-1; J: TRBJ1-5; CDR3: ASSERGSNQPQH
V: TRBV7-9; J: TRBJ2-1; CDR3: ASSTAALVSYNEQF
V: TRBV4-1; J: TRBJ2-5; CDR3: ASSPHRGETQY
V: TRBV2; J: TRBJ2-5; CDR3: ASSEALAGGLGY
V: TRBV6-6; J: TRBJ1-2; CDR3: ASSNSGGANYGYT
V: TRBV6-5; J: TRBJ1-5; CDR3: ASSLNRGRNQPQH